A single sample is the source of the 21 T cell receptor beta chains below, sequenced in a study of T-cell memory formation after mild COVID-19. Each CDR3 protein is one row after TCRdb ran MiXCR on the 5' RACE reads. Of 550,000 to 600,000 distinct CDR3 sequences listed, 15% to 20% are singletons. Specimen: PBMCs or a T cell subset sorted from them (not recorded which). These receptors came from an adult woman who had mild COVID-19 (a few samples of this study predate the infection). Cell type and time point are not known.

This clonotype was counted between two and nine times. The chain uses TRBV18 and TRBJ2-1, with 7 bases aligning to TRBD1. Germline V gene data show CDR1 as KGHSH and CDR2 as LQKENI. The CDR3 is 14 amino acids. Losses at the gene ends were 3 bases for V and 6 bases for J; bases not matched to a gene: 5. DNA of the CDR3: TGTGCCAGCTCACCTCCCAACAGGGGCAATGAGCAGTTCTTC. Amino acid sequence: CASSPPNRGNEQFF. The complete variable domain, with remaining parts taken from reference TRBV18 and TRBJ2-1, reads NAGVMQNPRHLVRRRGQEARLRCSPMKGHSHVYWYRQLPEEGLKFMVYLQKENIIDESGMPKERFSAEFPKEGPSILRIQQVVRGDSAAYFCASSPPNRGNEQFFGPGTRLTVL.

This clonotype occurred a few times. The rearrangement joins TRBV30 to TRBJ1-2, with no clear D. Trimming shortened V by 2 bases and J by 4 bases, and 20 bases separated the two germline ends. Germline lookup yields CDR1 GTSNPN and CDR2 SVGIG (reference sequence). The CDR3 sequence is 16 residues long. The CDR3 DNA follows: TGTGCCTGGAGTCCCTTTTCCGTGAAGGGCCCCTATGGCTACACCTTC. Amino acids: CAWSPFSVKGPYGYTF.

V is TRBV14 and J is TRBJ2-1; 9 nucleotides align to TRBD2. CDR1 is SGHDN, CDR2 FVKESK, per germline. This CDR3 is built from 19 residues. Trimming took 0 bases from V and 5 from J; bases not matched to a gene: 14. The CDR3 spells CASSQDVPLWREGHNEQFF. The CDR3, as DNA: TGTGCCAGCAGCCAAGATGTGCCCTTATGGCGGGAGGGTCACAATGAGCAGTTCTTC.

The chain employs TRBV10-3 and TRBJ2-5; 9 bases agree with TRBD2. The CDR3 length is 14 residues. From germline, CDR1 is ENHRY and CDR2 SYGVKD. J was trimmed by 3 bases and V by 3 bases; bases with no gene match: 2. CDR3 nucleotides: TGTGCCATCAGTGATAGCGGGGGTAAAGAGACCCAGTACTTC. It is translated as CAISDSGGKETQYF.

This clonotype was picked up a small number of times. CDR3 residues: CASTHFGGRAPDTQYF. Here the CDR3 DNA reads TGTGCCAGCACCCATTTTGGCGGGAGGGCCCCAGATACGCAGTATTTT. The genes are TRBV6-1 and TRBJ2-3, with 9 nucleotides matching TRBD2. Germline loops: CDR1 MNHNS, CDR2 SASEGT. The junction had 12 bases not matched to a gene; V was cut back by 7 bases and J by 4 bases. The length of the CDR3 is 16 residues.

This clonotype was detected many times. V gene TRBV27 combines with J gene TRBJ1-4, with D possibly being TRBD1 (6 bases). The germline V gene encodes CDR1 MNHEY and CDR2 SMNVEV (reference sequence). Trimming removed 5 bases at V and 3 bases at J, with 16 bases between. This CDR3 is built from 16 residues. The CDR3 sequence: CASSHLTGTPNEKLFF. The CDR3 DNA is TGTGCCAGCAGTCATTTAACAGGGACGCCTAATGAAAAACTGTTTTTT.

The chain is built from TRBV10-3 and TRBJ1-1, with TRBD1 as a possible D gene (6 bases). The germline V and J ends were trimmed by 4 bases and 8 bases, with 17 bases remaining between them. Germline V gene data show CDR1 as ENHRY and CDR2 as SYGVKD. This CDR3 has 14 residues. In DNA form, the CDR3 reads TGTGCCATCAGTGGCGCCGGGACACCTAAGGAAGCTTTCTTT. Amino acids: CAISGAGTPKEAFF.

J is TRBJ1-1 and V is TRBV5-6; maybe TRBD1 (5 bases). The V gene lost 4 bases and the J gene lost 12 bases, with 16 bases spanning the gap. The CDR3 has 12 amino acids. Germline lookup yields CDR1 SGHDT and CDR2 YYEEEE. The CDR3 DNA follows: TGTGCCAGCAGCCCGAGGGGTAGCAGAACTTTCTTT. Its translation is CASSPRGSRTFF.

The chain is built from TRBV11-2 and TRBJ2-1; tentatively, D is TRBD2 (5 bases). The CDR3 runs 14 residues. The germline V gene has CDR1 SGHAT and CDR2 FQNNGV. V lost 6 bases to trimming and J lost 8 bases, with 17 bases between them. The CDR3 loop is CASRYPGGRDEQFF. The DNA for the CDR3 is TGTGCCAGCAGATACCCGGGCGGGCGAGATGAGCAGTTCTTC.

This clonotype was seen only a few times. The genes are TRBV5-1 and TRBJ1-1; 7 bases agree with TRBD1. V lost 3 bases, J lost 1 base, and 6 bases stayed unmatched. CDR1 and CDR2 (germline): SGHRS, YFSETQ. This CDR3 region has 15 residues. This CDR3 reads CASSSYDRANTEAFF. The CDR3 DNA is TGCGCCAGCAGCTCCTACGACAGGGCGAACACTGAAGCTTTCTTT.

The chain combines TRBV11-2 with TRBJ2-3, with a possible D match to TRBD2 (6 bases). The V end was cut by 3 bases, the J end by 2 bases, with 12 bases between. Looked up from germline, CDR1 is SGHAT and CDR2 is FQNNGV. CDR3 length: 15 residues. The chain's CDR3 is CASSFSGLITDTQYF. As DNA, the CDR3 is TGTGCCAGCAGCTTCAGCGGGCTAATCACAGATACGCAGTATTTT.

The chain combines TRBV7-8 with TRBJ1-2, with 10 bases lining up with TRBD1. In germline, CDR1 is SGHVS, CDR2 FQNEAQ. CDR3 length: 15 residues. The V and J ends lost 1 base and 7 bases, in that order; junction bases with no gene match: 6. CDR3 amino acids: CASSLERTGGRGYTF. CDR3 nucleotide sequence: TGTGCCAGCAGCTTAGAAAGGACAGGGGGACGTGGCTACACCTTC.

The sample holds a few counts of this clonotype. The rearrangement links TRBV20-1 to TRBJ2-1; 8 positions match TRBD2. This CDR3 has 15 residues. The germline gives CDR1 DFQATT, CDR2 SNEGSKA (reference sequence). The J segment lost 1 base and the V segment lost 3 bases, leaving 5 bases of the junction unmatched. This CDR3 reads CSASIPGGSYNEQFF. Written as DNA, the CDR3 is TGCAGTGCTAGTATCCCGGGAGGGTCCTACAATGAGCAGTTCTTC.

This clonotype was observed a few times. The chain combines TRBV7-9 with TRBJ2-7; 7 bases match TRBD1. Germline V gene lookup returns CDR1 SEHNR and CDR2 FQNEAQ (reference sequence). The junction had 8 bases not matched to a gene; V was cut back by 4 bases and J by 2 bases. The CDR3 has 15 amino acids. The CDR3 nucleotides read TGTGCCAGCAGCTCCCTTAGGACAGGACCCTACGAGCAGTACTTC. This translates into CASSSLRTGPYEQYF. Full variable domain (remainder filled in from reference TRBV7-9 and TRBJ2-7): DTGVSQNPRHKITKRGQNVTFRCDPISEHNRLYWYRQTLGQGPEFLTYFQNEAQLEKSRLLSDRFSAERPKGSFSTLEIQRTEQGDSAMYLCASSSLRTGPYEQYFGPGTRLTVT.

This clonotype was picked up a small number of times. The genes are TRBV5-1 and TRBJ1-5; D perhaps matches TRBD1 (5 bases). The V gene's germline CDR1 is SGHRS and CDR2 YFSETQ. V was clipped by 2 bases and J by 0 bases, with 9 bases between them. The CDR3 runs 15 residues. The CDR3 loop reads CASSFGGDSNQPQHF. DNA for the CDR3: TGCGCCAGCAGCTTCGGGGGGGATAGCAATCAGCCCCAGCATTTT.

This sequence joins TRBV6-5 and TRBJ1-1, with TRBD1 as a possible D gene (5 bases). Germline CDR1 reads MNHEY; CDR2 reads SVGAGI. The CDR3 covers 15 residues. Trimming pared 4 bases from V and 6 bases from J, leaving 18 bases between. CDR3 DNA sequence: TGTGCCAGCAGTTTTAGCCCCGTGAGGGGTTCTGAAGCTTTCTTT. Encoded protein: CASSFSPVRGSEAFF.

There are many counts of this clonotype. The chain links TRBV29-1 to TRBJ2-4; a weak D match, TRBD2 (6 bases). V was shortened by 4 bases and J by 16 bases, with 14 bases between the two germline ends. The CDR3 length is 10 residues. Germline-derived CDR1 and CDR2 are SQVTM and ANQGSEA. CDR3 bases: TGCAGCGTTGGGCGGGACCCCCATTACTTC. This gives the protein CSVGRDPHYF.

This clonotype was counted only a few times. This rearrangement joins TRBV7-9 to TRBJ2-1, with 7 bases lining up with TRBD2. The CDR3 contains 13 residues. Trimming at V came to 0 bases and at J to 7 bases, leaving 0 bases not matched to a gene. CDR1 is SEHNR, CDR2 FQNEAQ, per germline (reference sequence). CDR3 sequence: CASSLARENEQFF. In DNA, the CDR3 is TGTGCCAGCAGCTTAGCGCGGGAGAATGAGCAGTTCTTC.

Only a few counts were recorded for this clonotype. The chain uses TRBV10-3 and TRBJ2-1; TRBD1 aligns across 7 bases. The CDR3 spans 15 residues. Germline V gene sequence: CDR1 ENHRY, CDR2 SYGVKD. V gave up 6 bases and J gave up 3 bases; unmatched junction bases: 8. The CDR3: CAIRGDRVSYNEQFF. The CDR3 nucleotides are TGTGCCATCAGAGGCGACAGGGTTAGCTACAATGAGCAGTTCTTC.

The CDR3 protein is CASKIDRVEGYGYTF. The CDR3 region has the DNA TGTGCCAGTAAAATCGACAGGGTAGAGGGCTATGGCTACACCTTC. The V gene is TRBV19, the J gene TRBJ1-2; 7 bases are shared with TRBD1. The CDR3 totals 15 residues. The V segment lost 7 bases and the J segment 4 bases; nucleotides outside the gene matches: 12. CDR1 and CDR2 from the germline V gene are LNHDA and SQIVND (reference sequence). Complete variable domain (other parts from reference TRBV19 and TRBJ1-2): DGGITQSPKYLFRKEGQNVTLSCEQNLNHDAMYWYRQDPGQGLRLIYYSQIVNDFQKGDIAEGYSVSREKKESFPLTVTSAQKNPTAFYLCASKIDRVEGYGYTFGSGTRLTVV.

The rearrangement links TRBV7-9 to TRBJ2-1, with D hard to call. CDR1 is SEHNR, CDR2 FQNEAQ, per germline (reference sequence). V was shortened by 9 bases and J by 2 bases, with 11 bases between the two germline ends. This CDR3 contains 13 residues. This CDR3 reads CASTLRAYNEQFF. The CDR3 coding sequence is TGTGCCAGTACTCTAAGGGCCTACAATGAGCAGTTCTTC. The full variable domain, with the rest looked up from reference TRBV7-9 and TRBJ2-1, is DTGVSQNPRHKITKRGQNVTFRCDPISEHNRLYWYRQTLGQGPEFLTYFQNEAQLEKSRLLSDRFSAERPKGSFSTLEIQRTEQGDSAMYLCASTLRAYNEQFFGPGTRLTVL.